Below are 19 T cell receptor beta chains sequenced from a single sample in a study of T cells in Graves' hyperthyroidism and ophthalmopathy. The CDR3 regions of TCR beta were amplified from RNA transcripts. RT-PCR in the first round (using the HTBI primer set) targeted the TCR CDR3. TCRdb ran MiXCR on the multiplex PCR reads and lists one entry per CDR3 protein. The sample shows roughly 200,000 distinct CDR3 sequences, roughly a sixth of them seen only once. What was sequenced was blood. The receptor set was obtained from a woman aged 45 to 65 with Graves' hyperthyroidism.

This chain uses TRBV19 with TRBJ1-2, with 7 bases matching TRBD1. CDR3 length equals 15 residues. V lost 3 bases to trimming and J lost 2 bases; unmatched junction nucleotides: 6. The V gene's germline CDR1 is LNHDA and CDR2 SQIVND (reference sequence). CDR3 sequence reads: CASSITGALNYGYTF. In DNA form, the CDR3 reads TGTGCCAGTAGTATTACAGGGGCCTTGAACTATGGCTACACCTTC.

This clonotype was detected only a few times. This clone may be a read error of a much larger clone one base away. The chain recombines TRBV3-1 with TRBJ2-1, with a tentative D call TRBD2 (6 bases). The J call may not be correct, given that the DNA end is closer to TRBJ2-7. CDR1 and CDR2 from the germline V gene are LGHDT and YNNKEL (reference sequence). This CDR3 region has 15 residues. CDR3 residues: CASSQGGGAYNEQYF. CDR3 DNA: TGTGCCAGCAGCCAAGGCGGAGGGGCCTACAATGAGCAGTACTTC.

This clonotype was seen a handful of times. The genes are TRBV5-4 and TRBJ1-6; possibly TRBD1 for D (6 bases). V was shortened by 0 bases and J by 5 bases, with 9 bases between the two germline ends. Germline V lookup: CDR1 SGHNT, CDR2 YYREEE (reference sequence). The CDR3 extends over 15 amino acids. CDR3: CASSLDRANNSPLHF. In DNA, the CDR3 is TGTGCCAGCAGCTTGGACAGGGCTAATAATTCACCCCTCCACTTT.

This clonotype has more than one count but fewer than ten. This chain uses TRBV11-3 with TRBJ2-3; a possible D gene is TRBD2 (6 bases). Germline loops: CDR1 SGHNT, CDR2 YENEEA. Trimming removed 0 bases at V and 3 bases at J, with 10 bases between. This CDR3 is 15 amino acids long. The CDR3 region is CASSLDPTRTDTQYF. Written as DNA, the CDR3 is TGTGCCAGCAGCTTAGATCCGACTAGGACAGATACGCAGTATTTT.

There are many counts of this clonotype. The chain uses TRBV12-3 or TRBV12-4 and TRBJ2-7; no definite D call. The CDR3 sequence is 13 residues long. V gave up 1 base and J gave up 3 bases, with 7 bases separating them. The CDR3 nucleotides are TGTGCCAGCAGTTTAGTACCGGGCTACGAGCAGTACTTC. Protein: CASSLVPGYEQYF.

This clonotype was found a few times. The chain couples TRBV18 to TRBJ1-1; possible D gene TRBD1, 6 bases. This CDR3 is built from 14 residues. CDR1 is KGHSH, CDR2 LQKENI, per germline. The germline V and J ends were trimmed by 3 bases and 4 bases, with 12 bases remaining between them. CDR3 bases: TGTGCCAGCTCACCCCGGGGGGCCTCCACTGAAGCTTTCTTT. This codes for CASSPRGASTEAFF.

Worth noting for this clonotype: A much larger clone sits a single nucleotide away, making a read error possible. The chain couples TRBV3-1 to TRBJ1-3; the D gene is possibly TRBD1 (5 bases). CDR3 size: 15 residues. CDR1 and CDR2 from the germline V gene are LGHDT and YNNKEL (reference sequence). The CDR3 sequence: CASSQGGGAGSTIYF. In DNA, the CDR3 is TGTGCCAGCAGCCAAGGAGGCGGGGCTGGAAGCACCATATATTTT.

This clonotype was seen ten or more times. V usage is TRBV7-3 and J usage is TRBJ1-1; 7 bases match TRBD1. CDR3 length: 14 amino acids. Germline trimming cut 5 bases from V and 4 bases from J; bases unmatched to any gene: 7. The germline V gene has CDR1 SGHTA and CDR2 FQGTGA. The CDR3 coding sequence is TGTGCCAGCAGCCCAACAGGGGCTGGCACTGAAGCTTTCTTT. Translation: CASSPTGAGTEAFF.

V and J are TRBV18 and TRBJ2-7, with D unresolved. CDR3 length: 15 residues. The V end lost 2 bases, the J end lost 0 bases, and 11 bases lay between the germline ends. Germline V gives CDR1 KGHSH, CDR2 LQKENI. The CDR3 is CASSPVDISSYEQYF. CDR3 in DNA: TGTGCCAGCTCACCAGTAGACATCAGCTCCTACGAGCAGTACTTC.

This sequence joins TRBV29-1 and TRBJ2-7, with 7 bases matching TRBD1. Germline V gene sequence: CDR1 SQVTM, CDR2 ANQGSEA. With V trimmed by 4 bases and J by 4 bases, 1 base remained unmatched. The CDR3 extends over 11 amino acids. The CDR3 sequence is CSVAGGYEQYF. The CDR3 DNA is TGCAGCGTTGCAGGGGGATACGAGCAGTACTTC.

The CDR3 sequence is CASSLNQGFGYTF. CDR3 sequence (DNA): TGTGCCAGCAGCTTAAACCAGGGATTTGGCTACACCTTC. V usage is TRBV7-2 and J usage is TRBJ1-2, with D possibly TRBD1 on 5 matching bases. The germline V gene encodes CDR1 SGHTA and CDR2 FQGNSA. The length of the CDR3 is 13 residues. Trimming removed 2 bases at V and 7 bases at J, with 11 bases between.

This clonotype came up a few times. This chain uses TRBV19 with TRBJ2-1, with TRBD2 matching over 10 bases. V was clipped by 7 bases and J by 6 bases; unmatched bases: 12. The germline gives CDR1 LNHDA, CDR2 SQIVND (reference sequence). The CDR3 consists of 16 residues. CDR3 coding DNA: TGTGCCAGTATATCTGTCGGGACTAGCGTAGTCAATGAGCAGTTCTTC. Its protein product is CASISVGTSVVNEQFF.

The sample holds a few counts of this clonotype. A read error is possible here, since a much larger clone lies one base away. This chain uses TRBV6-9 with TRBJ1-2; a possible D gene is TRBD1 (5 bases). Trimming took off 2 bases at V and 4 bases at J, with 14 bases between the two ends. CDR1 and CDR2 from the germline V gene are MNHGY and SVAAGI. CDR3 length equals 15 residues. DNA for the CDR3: TGTGCCAGCAGTTATCTATACCAGGGTTTCTATGGCTACACCTTC. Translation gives CASSYLYQGFYGYTF.

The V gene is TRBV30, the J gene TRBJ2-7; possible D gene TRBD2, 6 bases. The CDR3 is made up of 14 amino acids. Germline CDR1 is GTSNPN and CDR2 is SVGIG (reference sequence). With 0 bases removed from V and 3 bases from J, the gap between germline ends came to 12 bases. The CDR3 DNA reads TGTGCCTGGAGTGTGAGGGAGGCACTCTACGAGCAGTACTTC. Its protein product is CAWSVREALYEQYF. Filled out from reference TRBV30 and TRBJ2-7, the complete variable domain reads SQTIHQWPATLVQPVGSPLSLECTVEGTSNPNLYWYRQAAGRGLQLLFYSVGIGQISSEVPQNLSASRPQDRQFILSSKKLLLSDSGFYLCAWSVREALYEQYFGPGTRLTVT.

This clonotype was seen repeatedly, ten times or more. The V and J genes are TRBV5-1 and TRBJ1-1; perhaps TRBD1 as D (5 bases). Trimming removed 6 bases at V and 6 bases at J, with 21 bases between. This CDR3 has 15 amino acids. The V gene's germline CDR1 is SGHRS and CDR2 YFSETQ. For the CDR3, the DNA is TGCGCCAGCACCCAAAATAGCTTTCAGGGCGCTGAAGCTTTCTTT. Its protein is CASTQNSFQGAEAFF.

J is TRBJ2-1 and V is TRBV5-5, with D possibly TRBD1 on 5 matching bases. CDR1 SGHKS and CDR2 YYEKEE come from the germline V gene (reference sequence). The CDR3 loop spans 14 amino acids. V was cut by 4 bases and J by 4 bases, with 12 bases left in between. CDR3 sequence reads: CASSLTTAYNEQFF. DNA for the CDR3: TGTGCCAGCAGCCTTACGACAGCATACAATGAGCAGTTCTTC. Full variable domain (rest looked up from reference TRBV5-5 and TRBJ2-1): DAGVTQSPTHLIKTRGQQVTLRCSPISGHKSVSWYQQVLGQGPQFIFQYYEKEERGRGNFPDRFSARQFPNYSSELNVNALLLGDSALYLCASSLTTAYNEQFFGPGTRLTVL.

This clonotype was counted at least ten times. The CDR3 sequence is CSVRAHHNEQFF. For the CDR3, the DNA is TGCAGTGTCCGGGCTCACCACAATGAGCAGTTCTTC. The chain couples TRBV20-1 to TRBJ2-1; D is uncertain. Germline V CDR1 and CDR2: DFQATT, SNEGSKA (reference sequence). V was cut by 7 bases and J by 5 bases, with 12 bases left in between. The CDR3 is 12 amino acids.

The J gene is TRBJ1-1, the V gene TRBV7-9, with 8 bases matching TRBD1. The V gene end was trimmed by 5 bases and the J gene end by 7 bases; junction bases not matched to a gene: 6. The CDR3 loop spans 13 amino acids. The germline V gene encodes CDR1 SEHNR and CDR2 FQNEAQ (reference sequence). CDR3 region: CASSPTGGLEAFF. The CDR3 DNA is TGTGCCAGCAGCCCTACAGGGGGTCTTGAAGCTTTCTTT.

The CDR3 DNA sequence: TGTGCCAGCAACATGGGACAGGGCCTGTACGAGCAGTACTTC. Its translation is CASNMGQGLYEQYF. The rearrangement joins TRBV12-3 or TRBV12-4 to TRBJ2-7; 9 bases are a match to TRBD1. The CDR3 contains 14 residues. V lost 7 bases and J lost 4; bases outside the gene matches: 8.